A selection of T cell receptor beta chains follows, all from one sample in a study of response to subunit inactivated influenza vaccine. TCRdb called the RT-PCR reads again in MiXCR, with one record for every CDR3 protein. Altogether 430,000 or so distinct CDR3 sequences are present, approximately 10% being singletons, with the ten largest covering about 12%. This specimen consisted of PBMCs from blood, obtained roughly 47 days after vaccination. These TCRs come from a man in his fifties who received an inactivated influenza vaccine. Each CDR3 is given with its conserved first and last residue. A D gene is named only where the DNA matches it firmly. Clone size is shown for a subset of rows, as once, few, many or a class of expanded clone.

TRBD2	TRBV3-1	TRBJ2-1	15	-	TGTGCCAGCAGCCGCGGACTAGCGGAAGCAAATGAGCAGTTCTTC	CASSRGLAEANEQFF
-	TRBV4-2	TRBJ1-5	14	-	TGTGCCAGCAGCCAAGGAGGAAGCAATCAGCCCCAGCATTTT	CASSQGGSNQPQHF
TRBD1	TRBV28	TRBJ2-5	15	-	TGTGCCAGCAGTGGACAAGGACAGGGTGAAGAGACCCAGTACTTC	CASSGQGQGEETQYF
-	TRBV5-1	TRBJ2-1	13	many	TGCGCCACCCGCCCGGGTTCCTACAATGAGCAGTTCTTC	CATRPGSYNEQFF
-	TRBV3-1	TRBJ1-5	13	-	TGTGCCAGCAGCCAAGATCCGGATCAGCCCCAGCATTTT	CASSQDPDQPQHF
TRBD1	TRBV25-1	TRBJ1-1	16	few	TGTGCCAGCAGTGATGGCCCCGGGACAGTGAACACTGAAGCTTTCTTT	CASSDGPGTVNTEAFF
TRBD2	TRBV7-2	TRBJ2-1	14	-	TGTGCCAGCCGACGGGGGGGGGCCTCGAATGAGCAGTTCTTC	CASRRGGASNEQFF
-	TRBV6-2/TRBV6-3	TRBJ1-6	14	-	TGTGCCAGCAGGGAGACCGATGAGAGTTCACCCCTCCACTTT	CASRETDESSPLHF
TRBD2	TRBV7-6	TRBJ2-3	16	many	TGTGCCAGCAGCACAGCGGGACTAGTCGCGACAGATACGCAGTATTTT	CASSTAGLVATDTQYF
-	TRBV29-1	TRBJ1-5	13	many	TGCAGCGTTGAGGAAAATAGCAATCAGCCCCAGCATTTT	CSVEENSNQPQHF
TRBD1	TRBV20-1	TRBJ1-6	13	-	TGCAGTGCTACCTACAGGGGTCTAGCACCCCTCCACTTT	CSATYRGLAPLHF
-	TRBV12-5	TRBJ1-1	13	many	TGTGCTAGTGGGTACTCAGGGAGCACTGAGGCTTTCTTT	CASGYSGSTEAFF
-	TRBV6-1	TRBJ1-1	14	-	TGTGCCAGCAATATCGACAGGAGAAACACTGAAGCTTTCTTT	CASNIDRRNTEAFF
-	TRBV5-6	TRBJ1-2	12	many	TGTGCCAGCAGCTTTGGGAGCTATGGCTACACCTTC	CASSFGSYGYTF
-	TRBV9	TRBJ2-5	13	few	TGTGCCAGCAGCGTTTCGGGGTCCGGGACCCAGTACTTC	CASSVSGSGTQYF
TRBD1	TRBV27	TRBJ1-1	17	few	TGTGCCAGCAGTCCAATCCCAGGGGGATCATATGACACTGAAGCTTTCTTT	CASSPIPGGSYDTEAFF
TRBD2	TRBV11-2	TRBJ2-1	17	many	TGTGCCAGCAGCTTAGATCTGAGCGGGGGGGCCTACAATGAGCAGTTCTTC	CASSLDLSGGAYNEQFF
-	TRBV27	TRBJ2-5	14	many	TGTGCCAGCAGCCCGTTCGGGGACCAAGAGACCCAGTACTTC	CASSPFGDQETQYF
-	TRBV29-1	TRBJ2-2	12	many	TGCAGCGTCGCCACCTATTTCGGGGAGCTGTTTTTT	CSVATYFGELFF
TRBD1	TRBV7-8	TRBJ2-5	16	few	TGTGCCAGCAGCTATTTCTCGGGACAGGGTCTGAAGACCCAGTACTTC	CASSYFSGQGLKTQYF
-	TRBV10-3	TRBJ2-5	14	-	TGTGCCATCAGTGATGCGGGACTCCAAGAGACCCAGTACTTC	CAISDAGLQETQYF
-	TRBV5-1	TRBJ2-5	15	few	TGCGCCAGCAGAACCCGAGGGTCGATTGAAGAGACCCAGTACTTC	CASRTRGSIEETQYF
-	TRBV5-1	TRBJ2-4	14	many	TGCGCCAGCAGCACGTCGACAGGGAGGAACATTCAGTACTTC	CASSTSTGRNIQYF
-	TRBV11-2	TRBJ2-1	12	few	TGTGCCAGCAGCTTAGTCCTGGGGGGCATGTTCTTC	CASSLVLGGMFF
-	TRBV27	TRBJ1-5	13	few	TGTGCCAGCAGGCCAGGGTGGAATCAGCCCCAGCATTTT	CASRPGWNQPQHF
TRBD2	TRBV7-2	TRBJ2-2	16	-	TGTGCCAGCAGCTTAGGCGGACTAGCCCGGCCCGGGGAGCTGTTTTTT	CASSLGGLARPGELFF
-	TRBV7-2	TRBJ2-5	13	once	TGTGCCAGCAGCTTAAAGGGGGGGTGGACCCAGTACTTC	CASSLKGGWTQYF
-	TRBV19	TRBJ2-3	11	-	TGTGCCAGTGCAACCACAGATACGCAGTATTTT	CASATTDTQYF
-	TRBV27	TRBJ2-7	14	-	TGTGCCAGCAGTCCCATGACAGGAGCCTACGAGCAGTACTTC	CASSPMTGAYEQYF
TRBD1	TRBV27	TRBJ2-1	17	few	TGTGCCAGCAGTCCCCCCTCCGGGACAGGCTCCTACAATGAGCAGTTCTTC	CASSPPSGTGSYNEQFF
-	TRBV20-1	TRBJ2-5	12	few	TGCAGTGCTAGGGACGCTGTGAAGACCCAGTACTTC	CSARDAVKTQYF
TRBD1	TRBV5-1	TRBJ1-1	16	many	TGCGCCAGCAGCCCAAGTTTTTCGAGACAGGGGGAAGAAGCTTTCTTT	CASSPSFSRQGEEAFF
-	TRBV7-2	TRBJ2-7	13	many	TGTGCCAGCAGCTTAGAGCGGAATTACGAGCAGTACTTC	CASSLERNYEQYF
TRBD1	TRBV20-1	TRBJ1-4	13	-	TGCAGTGCTGGACAGGGCTCTCGAGAAAAACTGTTTTTT	CSAGQGSREKLFF
TRBD2	TRBV11-2	TRBJ2-5	18	few	TGTGCCAGCAGCTTAGGTGGGCCTAGCGGGAGGAAATATGAGACCCAGTACTTC	CASSLGGPSGRKYETQYF
-	TRBV7-9	TRBJ2-3	15	-	TGTGCCAGCAGCTCCACCCCTGGACAGACAGATACGCAGTATTTT	CASSSTPGQTDTQYF